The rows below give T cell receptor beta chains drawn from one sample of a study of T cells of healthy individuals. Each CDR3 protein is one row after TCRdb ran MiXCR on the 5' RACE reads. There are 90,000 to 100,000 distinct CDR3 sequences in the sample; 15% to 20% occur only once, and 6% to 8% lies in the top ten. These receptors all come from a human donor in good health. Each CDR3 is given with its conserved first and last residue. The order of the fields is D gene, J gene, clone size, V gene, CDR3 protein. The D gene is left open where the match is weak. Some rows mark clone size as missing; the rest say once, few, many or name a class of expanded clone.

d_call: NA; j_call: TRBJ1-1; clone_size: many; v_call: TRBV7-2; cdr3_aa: CASSFYVPGEPEAFF
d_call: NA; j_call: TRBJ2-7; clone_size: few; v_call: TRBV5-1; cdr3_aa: CASSLGGWREQYF
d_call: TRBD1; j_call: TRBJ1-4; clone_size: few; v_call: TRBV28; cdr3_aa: CASSSRQGFNEKLFF
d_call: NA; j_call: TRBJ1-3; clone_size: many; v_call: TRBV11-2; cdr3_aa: CASSLVLSGNTIYF
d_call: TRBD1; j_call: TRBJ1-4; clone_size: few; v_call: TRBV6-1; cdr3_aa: CASRGGGTVNEKLFF
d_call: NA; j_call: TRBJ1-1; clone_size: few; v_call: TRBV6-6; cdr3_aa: CASSSGDLEAFF
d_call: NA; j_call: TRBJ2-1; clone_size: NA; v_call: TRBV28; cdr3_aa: CASRVSSSYNEQFF
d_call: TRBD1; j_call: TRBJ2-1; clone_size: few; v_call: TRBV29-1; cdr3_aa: CSEIAGTGYNEQFF
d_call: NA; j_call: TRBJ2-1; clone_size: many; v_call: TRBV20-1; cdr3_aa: CSARGRGRNEQFF
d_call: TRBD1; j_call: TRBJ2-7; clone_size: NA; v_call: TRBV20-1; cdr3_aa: CSAATGTGTYEQYF
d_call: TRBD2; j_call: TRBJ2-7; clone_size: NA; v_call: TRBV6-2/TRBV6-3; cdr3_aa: CASKKRLAGAGGEQYF
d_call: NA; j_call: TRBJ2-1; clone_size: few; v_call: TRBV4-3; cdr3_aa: CASSKGSYNEQFF
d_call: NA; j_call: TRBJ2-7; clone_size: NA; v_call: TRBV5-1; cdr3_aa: CASRGESYEQYF
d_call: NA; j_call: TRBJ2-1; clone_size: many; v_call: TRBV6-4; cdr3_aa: CASTLRASYNEQFF
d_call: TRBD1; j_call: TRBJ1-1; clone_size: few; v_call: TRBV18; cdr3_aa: CASSPQTGTGAFF
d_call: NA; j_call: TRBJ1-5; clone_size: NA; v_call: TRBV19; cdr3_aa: CASSSPGGYGSNQPQHF
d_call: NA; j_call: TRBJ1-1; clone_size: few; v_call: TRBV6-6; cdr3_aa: CASSYGFGAEAFF
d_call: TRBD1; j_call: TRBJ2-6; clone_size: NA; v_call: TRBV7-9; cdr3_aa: CASSPDRGSPGANVLTF
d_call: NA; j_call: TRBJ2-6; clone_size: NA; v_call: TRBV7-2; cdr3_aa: CASSLFPVRSGANVLTF
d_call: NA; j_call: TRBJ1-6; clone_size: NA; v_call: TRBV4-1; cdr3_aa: CASSSWTERNSPLHF
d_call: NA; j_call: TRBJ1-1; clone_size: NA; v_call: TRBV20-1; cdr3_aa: CSAGGRNTEAFF
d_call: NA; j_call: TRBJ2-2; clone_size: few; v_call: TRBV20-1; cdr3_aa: CSARGHLPSGELFF
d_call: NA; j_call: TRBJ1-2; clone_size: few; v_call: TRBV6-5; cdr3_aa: CASSYSKNPGGYGYTF
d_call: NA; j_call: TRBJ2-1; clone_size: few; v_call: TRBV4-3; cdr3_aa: CASSQGLADSYNEQFF
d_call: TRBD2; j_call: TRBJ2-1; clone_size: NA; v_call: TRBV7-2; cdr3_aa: CASSPPGAGGWGEQFF
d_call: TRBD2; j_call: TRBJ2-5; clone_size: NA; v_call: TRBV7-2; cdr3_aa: CASSLRAGALQETQYF
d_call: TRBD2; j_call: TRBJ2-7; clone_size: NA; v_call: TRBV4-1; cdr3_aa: CASSHSRLAGSYEQYF
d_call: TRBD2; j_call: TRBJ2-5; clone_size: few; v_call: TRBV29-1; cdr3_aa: CSVGLAAGETQYF
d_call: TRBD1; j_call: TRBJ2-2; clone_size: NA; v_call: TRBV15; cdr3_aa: CATSLRDRGSGELFF
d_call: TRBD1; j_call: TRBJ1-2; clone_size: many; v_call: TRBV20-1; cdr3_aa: CSARVSTGTGVPTYGYTF
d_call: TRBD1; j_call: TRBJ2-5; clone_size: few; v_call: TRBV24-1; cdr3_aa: CATGQGVETQYF
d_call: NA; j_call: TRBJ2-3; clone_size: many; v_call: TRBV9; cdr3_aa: CASSVAREGSDLTDTQYF
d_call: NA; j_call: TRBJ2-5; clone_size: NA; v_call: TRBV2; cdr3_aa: CASRGQQETQYF
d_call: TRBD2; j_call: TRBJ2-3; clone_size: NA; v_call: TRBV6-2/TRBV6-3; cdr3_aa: CASRTAGSGTDTQYF
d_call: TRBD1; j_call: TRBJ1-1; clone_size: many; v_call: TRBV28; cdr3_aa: CASSPAGTGGRTEAFF
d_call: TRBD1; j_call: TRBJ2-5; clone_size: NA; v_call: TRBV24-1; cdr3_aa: CATSEPGTATQETQYF
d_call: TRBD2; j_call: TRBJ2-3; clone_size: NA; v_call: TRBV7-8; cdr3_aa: CASSLVSGGITDTQYF
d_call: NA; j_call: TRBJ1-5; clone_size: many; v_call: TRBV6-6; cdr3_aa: CASSPSLDSVQNQPQHF
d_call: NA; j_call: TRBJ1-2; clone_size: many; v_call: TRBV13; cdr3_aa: CASSPPNYGYTF
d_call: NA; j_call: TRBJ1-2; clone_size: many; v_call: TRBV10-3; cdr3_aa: CAISEEEGTGYTF
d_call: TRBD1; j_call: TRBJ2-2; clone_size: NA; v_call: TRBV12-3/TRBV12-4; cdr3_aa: CASTPGGGELFF
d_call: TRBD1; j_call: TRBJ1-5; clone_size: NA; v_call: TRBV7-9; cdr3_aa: CASSPFSKDRGFNQPQHF
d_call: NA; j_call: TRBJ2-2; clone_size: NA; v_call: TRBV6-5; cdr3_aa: CASSTYPGELFF
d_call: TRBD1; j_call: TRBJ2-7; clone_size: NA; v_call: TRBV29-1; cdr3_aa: CSVWTGGSYEQYF
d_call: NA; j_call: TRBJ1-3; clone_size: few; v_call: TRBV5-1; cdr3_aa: CASSLAAVGNTIYF
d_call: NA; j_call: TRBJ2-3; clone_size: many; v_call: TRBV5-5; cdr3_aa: CASSLEGLADTQYF
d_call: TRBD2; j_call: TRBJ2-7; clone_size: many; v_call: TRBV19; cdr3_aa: CASRLAGGTTYEQYF
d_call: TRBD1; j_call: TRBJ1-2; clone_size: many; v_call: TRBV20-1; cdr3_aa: CSARGRGRDGYTF
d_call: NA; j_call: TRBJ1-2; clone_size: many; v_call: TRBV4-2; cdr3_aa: CASSQEATNYGYTF
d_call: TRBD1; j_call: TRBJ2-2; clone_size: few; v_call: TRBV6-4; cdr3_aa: CASSTGQGNTGELFF
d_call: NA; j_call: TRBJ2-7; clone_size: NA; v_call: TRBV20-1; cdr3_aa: CSAGGAGDEQYF